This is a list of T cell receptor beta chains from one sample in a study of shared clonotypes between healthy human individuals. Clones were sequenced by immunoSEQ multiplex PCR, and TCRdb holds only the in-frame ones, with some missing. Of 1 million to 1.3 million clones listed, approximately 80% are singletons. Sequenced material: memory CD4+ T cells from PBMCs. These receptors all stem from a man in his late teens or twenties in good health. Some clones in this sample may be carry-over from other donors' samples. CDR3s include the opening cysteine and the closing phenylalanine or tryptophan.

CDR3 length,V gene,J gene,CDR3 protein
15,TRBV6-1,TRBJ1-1,CASSEISRVNTEAFF
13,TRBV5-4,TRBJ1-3,CASSSPPGNTIYF
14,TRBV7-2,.,CASSGQGGAYEQYF
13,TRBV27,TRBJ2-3,CASLGVSTDTQYF
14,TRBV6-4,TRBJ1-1,CASSARTLRLVAFF
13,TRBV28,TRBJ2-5,CAEGGDRQETQYF
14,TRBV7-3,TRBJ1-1,CASSLIGQNTEAFF
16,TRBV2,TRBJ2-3,CASRIPGQGSPGTQYF
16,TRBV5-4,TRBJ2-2,CASSLLAGAPAGELFF
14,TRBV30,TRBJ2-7,CAWSVQQGVDEQYF
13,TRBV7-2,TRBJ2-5,CASRYTPEETQYF
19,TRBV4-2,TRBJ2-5,CASSQTLDRLAAYQETQYF
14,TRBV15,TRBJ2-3,CATSRDKSTDTQYF
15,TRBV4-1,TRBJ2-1,CASSQVGTGGNEQFF
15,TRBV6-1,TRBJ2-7,CASIGPGAGAYEQYF
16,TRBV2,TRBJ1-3,CASSEVGRSSGNTIYF
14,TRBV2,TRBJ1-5,CASQQESSNQPQHF
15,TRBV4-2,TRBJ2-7,CASSLGTSVAYEQYF
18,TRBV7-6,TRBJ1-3,CASSPMGAGQRSGNTIYF
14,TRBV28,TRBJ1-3,CASRRTRHGNTIYF
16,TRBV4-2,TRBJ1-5,CASSQEVAYSNQPQHF
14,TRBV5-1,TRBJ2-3,CASSSRTSSDTQYF
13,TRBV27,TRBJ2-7,CASRRDSFYEQYF
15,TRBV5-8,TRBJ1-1,CASSSRAGASTEAFF
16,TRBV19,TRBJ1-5,CASSHAYRGVNQPQHF
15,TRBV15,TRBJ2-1,CATSRDFKRYNEQFF
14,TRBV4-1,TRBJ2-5,CASSRQATQETQYF
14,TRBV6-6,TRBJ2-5,CASSYSGRQETQYF
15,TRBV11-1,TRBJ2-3,CASSLPGYITDTQYF
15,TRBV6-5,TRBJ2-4,CASSYGGSGRNIQYF
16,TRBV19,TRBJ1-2,CASSSKAKRTGYGYTF